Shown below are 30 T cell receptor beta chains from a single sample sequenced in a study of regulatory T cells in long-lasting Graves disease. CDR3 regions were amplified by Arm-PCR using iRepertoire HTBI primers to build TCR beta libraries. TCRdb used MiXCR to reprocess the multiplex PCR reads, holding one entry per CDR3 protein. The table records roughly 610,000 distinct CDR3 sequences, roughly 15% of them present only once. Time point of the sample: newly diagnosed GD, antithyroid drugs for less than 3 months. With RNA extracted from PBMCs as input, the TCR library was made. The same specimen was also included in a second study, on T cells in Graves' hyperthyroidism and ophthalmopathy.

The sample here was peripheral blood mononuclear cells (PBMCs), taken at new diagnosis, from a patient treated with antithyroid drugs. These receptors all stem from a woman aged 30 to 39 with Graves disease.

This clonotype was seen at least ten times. CDR3 region: CASSRNSPLHF. CDR3 DNA sequence: TGTGCCAGCAGTAGGAATTCACCCCTCCACTTT. The chain joins TRBV25-1 to TRBJ1-6, with D hard to call. The V end was cut by 5 bases, the J end by 7 bases, with 3 bases between. The CDR3 consists of 11 residues. Germline CDR1 MGHDK, CDR2 SYGVNS.

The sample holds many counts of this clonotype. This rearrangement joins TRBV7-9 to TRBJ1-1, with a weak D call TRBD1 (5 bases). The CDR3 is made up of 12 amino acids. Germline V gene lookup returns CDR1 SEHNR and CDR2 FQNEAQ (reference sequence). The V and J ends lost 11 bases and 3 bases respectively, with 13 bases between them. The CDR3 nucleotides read TGTGCCCTGGGGGGGTCCGACACTGAAGCTTTCTTT. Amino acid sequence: CALGGSDTEAFF.

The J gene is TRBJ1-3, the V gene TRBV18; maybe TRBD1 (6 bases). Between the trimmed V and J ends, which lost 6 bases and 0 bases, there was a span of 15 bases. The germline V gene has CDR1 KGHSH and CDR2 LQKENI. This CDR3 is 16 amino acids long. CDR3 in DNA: TGTGCCAGCTCTATAGGACAGTCCCTCTCTGGAAACACCATATATTTT. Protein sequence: CASSIGQSLSGNTIYF.

CDR3 amino acids: CASKSELNTEAFF. In nucleotides, the CDR3 is TGCGCCAGCAAATCAGAATTGAACACTGAAGCTTTCTTT. The chain combines TRBV10-1 with TRBJ1-1; no definite D call. The germline CDR1 and CDR2 sequences are WNHNN and SYGVQD (reference sequence). V lost 7 bases and J lost 0, with 9 bases in between. The length of the CDR3 is 13 residues.

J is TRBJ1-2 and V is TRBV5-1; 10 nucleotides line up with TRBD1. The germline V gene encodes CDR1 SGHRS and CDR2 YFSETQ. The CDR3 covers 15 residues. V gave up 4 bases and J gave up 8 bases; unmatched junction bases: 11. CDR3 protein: CASSPDRGQGYGYTF. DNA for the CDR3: TGCGCCAGCAGCCCGGACAGGGGACAGGGGTACGGCTACACCTTC.

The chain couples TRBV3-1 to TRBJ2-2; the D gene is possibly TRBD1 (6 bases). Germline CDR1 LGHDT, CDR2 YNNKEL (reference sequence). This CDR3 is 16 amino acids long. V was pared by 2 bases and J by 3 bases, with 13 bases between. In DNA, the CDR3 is TGTGCCAGCAGCCAACAGGGGATGGTGGACACCGGGGAGCTGTTTTTT. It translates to CASSQQGMVDTGELFF.

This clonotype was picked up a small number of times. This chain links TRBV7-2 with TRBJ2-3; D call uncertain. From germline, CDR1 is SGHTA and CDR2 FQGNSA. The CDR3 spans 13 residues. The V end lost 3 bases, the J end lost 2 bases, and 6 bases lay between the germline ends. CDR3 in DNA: TGTGCCAGCAGCTTTATAGACACAGATACGCAGTATTTT. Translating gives CASSFIDTDTQYF. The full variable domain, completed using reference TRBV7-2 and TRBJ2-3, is GAGVSQSPSNKVTEKGKDVELRCDPISGHTALYWYRQSLGQGLEFLIYFQGNSAPDKSGLPSDRFSAERTGGSVSTLTIQRTQQEDSAVYLCASSFIDTDTQYFGPGTRLTVL.

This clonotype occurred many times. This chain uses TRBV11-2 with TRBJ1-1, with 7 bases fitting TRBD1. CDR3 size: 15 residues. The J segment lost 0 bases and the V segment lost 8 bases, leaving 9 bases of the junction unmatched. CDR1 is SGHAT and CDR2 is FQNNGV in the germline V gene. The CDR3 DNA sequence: TGTGCCAGCTTGAACAGGGGATCCATGAACACTGAAGCTTTCTTT. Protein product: CASLNRGSMNTEAFF.

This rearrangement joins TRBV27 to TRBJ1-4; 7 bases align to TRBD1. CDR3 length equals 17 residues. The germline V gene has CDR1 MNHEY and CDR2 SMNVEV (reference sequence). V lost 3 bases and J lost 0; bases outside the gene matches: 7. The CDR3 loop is CASSFSGTATTNEKLFF. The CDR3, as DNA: TGTGCCAGCAGTTTTTCCGGGACAGCTACAACTAATGAAAAACTGTTTTTT.

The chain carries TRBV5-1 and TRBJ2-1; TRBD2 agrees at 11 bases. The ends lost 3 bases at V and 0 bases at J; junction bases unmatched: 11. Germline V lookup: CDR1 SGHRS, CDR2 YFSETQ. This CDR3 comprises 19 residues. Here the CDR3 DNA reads TGCGCCAGCAGCTACGCCGGGACTAGCGGCGCGAGCTCCTACAATGAGCAGTTCTTC. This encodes CASSYAGTSGASSYNEQFF.

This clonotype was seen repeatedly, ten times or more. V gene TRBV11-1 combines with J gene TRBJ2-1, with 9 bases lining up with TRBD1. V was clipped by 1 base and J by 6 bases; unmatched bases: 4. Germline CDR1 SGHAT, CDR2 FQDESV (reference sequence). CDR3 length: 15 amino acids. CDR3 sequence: CASSLDRGPVNEQFF. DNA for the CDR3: TGTGCCAGCAGCTTAGACAGGGGGCCGGTCAATGAGCAGTTCTTC. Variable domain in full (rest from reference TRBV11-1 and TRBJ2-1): EAEVAQSPRYKITEKSQAVAFWCDPISGHATLYWYRQILGQGPELLVQFQDESVVDDSQLPKDRFSAERLKGVDSTLKIQPAELGDSAMYLCASSLDRGPVNEQFFGPGTRLTVL.

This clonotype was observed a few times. DNA for the CDR3: TGTGCCAGCAGCCTCAAGCTGACCGGGGAGCTGTTTTTT. The encoded protein is CASSLKLTGELFF. The chain joins TRBV3-1 to TRBJ2-2; the D is unclear. The CDR3 is 13 residues long. Per germline, CDR1 LGHDT and CDR2 YNNKEL (reference sequence). The V end was cut by 4 bases, the J end by 5 bases, with 8 bases between.

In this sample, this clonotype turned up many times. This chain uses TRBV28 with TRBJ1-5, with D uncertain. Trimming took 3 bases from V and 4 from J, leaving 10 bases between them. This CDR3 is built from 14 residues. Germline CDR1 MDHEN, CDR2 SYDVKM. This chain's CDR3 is CASSLRDFNQPQHF. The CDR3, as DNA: TGTGCCAGCAGTTTGCGCGATTTTAATCAGCCCCAGCATTTT. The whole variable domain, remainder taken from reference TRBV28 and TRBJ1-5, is DVKVTQSSRYLVKRTGEKVFLECVQDMDHENMFWYRQDPGLGLRLIYFSYDVKMKEKGDIPEGYSVSREKKERFSLILESASTNQTSMYLCASSLRDFNQPQHFGDGTRLSIL.

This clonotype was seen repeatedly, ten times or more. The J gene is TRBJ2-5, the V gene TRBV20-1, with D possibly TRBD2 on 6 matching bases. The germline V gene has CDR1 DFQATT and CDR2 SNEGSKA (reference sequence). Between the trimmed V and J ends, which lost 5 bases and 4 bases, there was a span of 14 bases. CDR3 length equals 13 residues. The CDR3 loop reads CSAGWDLAETQYF. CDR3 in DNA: TGCAGTGCTGGCTGGGACTTGGCAGAGACCCAGTACTTC.

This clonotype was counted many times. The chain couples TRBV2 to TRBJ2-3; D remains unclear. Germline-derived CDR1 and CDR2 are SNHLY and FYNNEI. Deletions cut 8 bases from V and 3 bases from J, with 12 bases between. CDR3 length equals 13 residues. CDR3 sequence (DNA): TGTGCCAGCGGGCCGGTTTCGACAGATACGCAGTATTTT. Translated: CASGPVSTDTQYF.

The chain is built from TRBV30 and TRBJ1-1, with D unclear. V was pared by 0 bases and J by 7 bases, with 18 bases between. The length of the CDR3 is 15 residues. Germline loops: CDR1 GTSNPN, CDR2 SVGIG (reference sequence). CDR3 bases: TGTGCCTGGAGTGTAAAACTTTGGGCAAGTAATGAAGCTTTCTTT. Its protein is CAWSVKLWASNEAFF.

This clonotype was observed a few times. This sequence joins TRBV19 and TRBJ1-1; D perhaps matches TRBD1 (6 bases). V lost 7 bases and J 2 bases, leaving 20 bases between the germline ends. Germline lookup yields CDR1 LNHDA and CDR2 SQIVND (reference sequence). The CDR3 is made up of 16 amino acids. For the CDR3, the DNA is TGTGCCAGTACCAAACCTCGCCAGGGGATTAACACTGAAGCTTTCTTT. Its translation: CASTKPRQGINTEAFF.

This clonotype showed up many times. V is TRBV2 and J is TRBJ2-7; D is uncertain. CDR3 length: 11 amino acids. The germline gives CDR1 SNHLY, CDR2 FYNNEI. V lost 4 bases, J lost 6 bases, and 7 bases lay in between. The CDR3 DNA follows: TGTGCCAGCAGTGCAGGTCCCGAGCAGTACTTC. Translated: CASSAGPEQYF.

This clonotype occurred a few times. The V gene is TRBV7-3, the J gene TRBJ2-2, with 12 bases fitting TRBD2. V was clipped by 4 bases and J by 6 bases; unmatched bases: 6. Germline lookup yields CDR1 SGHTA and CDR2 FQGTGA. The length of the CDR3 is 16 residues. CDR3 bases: TGTGCCAGCAGCTCCCTGACTAGCGGGAGCTCCGGGGAGCTGTTTTTT. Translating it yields CASSSLTSGSSGELFF. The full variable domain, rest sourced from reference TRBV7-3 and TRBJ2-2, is GAGVSQTPSNKVTEKGKYVELRCDPISGHTALYWYRQSLGQGPEFLIYFQGTGAADDSGLPNDRFFAVRPEGSVSTLKIQRTERGDSAVYLCASSSLTSGSSGELFFGEGSRLTVL.

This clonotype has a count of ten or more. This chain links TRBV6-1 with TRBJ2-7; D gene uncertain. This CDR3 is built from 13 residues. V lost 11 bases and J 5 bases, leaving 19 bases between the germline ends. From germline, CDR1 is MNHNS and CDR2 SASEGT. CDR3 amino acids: CAFGAKNSHEQYF. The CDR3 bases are TGTGCCTTCGGCGCGAAGAACAGCCACGAGCAGTACTTC.

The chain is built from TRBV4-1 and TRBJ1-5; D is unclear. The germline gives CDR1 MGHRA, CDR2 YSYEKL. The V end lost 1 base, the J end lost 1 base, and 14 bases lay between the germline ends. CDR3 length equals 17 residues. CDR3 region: CASSQAVVQWSNQPQHF. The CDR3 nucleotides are TGCGCCAGCAGCCAAGCGGTTGTACAGTGGAGCAATCAGCCCCAGCATTTT.

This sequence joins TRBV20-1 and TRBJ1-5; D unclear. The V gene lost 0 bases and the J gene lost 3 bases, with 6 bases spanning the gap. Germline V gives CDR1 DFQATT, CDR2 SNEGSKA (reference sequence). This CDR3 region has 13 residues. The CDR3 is CSARDSNNQPQHF. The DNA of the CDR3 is TGCAGTGCTAGAGATTCCAACAATCAGCCCCAGCATTTT.

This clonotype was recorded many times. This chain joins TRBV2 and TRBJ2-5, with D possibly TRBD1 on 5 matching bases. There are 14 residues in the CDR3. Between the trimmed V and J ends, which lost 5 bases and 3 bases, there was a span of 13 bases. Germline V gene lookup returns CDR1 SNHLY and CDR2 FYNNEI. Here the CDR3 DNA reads TGTGCCAGCAGTCGTCAGACAGCCAAAGAGACCCAGTACTTC. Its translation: CASSRQTAKETQYF.

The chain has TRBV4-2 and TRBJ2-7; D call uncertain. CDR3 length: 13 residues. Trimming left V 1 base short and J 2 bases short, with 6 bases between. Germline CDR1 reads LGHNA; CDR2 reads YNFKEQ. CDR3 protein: CASSQVLAYEQYF. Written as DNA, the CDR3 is TGTGCCAGCAGCCAAGTTCTAGCCTACGAGCAGTACTTC.

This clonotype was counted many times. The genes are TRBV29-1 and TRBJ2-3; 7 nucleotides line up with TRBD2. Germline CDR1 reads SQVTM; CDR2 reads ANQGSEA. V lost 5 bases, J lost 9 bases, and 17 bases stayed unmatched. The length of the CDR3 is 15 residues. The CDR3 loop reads CSVPSSGTQSGTQYF. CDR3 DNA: TGCAGCGTTCCCTCAAGCGGGACCCAAAGTGGGACGCAGTATTTT.

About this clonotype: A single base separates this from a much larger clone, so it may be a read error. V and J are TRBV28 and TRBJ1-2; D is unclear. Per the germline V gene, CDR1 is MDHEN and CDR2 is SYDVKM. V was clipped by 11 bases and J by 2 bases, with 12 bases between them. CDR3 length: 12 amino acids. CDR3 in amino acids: CAGTRVNYGYTF. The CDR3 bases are TGTGCCGGCACCCGTGTAAACTATGGCTACACCTTC.

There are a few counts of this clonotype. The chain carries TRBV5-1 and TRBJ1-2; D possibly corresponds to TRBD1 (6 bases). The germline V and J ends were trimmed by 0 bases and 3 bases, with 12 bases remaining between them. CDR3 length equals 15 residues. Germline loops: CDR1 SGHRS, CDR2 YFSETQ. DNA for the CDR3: TGCGCCAGCAGCTTGGTGGGGGGGCCGGACTATGGCTACACCTTC. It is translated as CASSLVGGPDYGYTF.

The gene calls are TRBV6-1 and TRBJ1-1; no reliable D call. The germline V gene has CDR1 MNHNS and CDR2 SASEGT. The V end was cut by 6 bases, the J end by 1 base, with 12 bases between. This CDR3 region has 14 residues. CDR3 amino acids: CASSEPSQNTEAFF. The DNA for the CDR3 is TGTGCCAGCAGCGAACCCAGTCAGAACACTGAAGCTTTCTTT.

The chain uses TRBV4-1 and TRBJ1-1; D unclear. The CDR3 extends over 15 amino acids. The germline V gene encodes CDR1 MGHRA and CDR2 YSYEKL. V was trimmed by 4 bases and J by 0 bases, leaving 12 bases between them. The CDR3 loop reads CASSPWDILNTEAFF. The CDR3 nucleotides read TGCGCCAGCAGCCCTTGGGATATTTTGAACACTGAAGCTTTCTTT.

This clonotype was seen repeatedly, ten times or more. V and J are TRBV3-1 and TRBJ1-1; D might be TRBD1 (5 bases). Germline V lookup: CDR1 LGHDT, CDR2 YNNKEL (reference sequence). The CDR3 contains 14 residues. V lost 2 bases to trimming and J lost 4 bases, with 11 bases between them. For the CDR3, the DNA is TGTGCCAGCAGCCAAATGGGGGTGGGCACTGAAGCTTTCTTT. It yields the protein CASSQMGVGTEAFF. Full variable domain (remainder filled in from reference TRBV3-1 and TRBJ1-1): DTAVSQTPKYLVTQMGNDKSIKCEQNLGHDTMYWYKQDSKKFLKIMFSYNNKELIINETVPNRFSPKSPDKAHLNLHINSLELGDSAVYFCASSQMGVGTEAFFGQGTRLTVV.